This T cell receptor beta chain was obtained from a study of regulatory T cells in long-lasting Graves disease. Described time point: newly diagnosed GD, antithyroid drugs for less than 3 months. Extracted PBMC RNA gave rise to the TCR library. To make TCR beta libraries, researchers used iRepertoire HTBI primers and Arm-PCR of CDR3 regions. From the multiplex PCR reads, TCRdb called clonotypes with MiXCR, one entry per CDR3 protein. In the table there are about 350,000 distinct CDR3 sequences, 15% to 20% of which are singletons. This clonotype has just a few counts. Germline lookup yields CDR1 GTSNPN and CDR2 SVGIG (reference sequence). This CDR3 has 14 amino acids. The V and J ends lost 5 bases and 4 bases, in that order; junction bases with no gene match: 7. This sample was also put to use in a study of T cells in Graves' hyperthyroidism and ophthalmopathy. In that study: Newly diagnosed hyperthyroidism, duration under 2 months, in patients aged 18 to 65.

This specimen consisted of peripheral blood mononuclear cells (PBMCs), obtained at new diagnosis, from a patient treated with antithyroid drugs. V gene TRBV30 combines with J gene TRBJ1-2, with 10 bases matching TRBD1. This clonotype was obtained from a woman between 18 and 29 years old with Graves disease. This CDR3 is CAWATGGGGYGYTF. For the CDR3, the DNA is TGTGCCTGGGCGACAGGGGGCGGTGGCTATGGCTACACCTTC.